This TCR beta chain was sequenced during a study of response to subunit inactivated influenza vaccine. General study results and limits: It was the authors' suggestion that each seasonal influenza vaccination recruits few new T cells.

TCRdb ran MiXCR on the RT-PCR reads and lists one entry per CDR3 protein. The sample contains a few hundred thousand distinct CDR3 sequences, 21% of which appear only once. CDR3 length equals 13 residues. V was shortened by 0 bases and J by 10 bases, with 12 bases between the two germline ends. The V gene's germline CDR1 is SGHVS and CDR2 FNYEAQ. Remarks on this clonotype: The antigen is not known.

The TCR comes from a man between 50 and 69 years old who received an inactivated influenza vaccine. The material sequenced was PBMCs from blood, taken about 19 months after vaccination. The chain links TRBV7-6 to TRBJ2-5, with unresolved D. The CDR3 loop is CASSLADRSGQYF. In DNA, the CDR3 is TGTGCCAGCAGCTTAGCGGACCGCTCCGGCCAGTACTTC.